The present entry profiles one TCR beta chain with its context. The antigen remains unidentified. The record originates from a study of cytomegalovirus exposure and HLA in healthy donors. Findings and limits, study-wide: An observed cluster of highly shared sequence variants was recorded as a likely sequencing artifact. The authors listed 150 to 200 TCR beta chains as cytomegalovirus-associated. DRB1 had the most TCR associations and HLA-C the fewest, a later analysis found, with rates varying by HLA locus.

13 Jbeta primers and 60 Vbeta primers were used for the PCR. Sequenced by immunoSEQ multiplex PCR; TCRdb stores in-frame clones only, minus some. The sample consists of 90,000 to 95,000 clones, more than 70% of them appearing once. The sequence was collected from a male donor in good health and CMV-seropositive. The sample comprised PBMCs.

CDR3: CASSLGAGYTDTQYF. Written as DNA, the CDR3 is TGCGCCAGCAGCTTGGGTGCGGGTTACACAGATACGCAGTATTTT. V and J are TRBV5-1 and TRBJ2-3; TRBD2 is a possible D gene (5 bases). The germline gives CDR1 SGHRS, CDR2 YFSETQ. The CDR3 runs 15 residues. V was cut by 0 bases and J by 2 bases, with 10 bases left in between.